The TCR beta chain under discussion was sequenced for a study of CD8 T cells in Susac syndrome. Random-hexamer reverse transcription was applied to about 0.45 to 1 ug RNA. TCR beta CDR3 was amplified by immunoSEQ multiplex PCR. This amplification extended across 54 Vbeta and 13 Jbeta segments. TCRdb processed the immunoSEQ multiplex PCR reads anew with MiXCR; each CDR3 protein has one entry. Of 180,000 or so distinct CDR3 sequences listed, 90% to 95% are singletons. In blood CD8+ and CD4+ T cells, TCR beta underwent sequencing. Germline V lookup: CDR1 MNHEY, CDR2 SMNVEV (reference sequence). J lost 4 bases, V lost 8 bases, and 8 bases had no gene match. The CDR3 totals 14 residues.

Sequencing was performed on CD4+ T cells from PBMCs. The chain is built from TRBV27 and TRBJ1-2; TRBD1 aligns across 9 bases. This sequence was found in a human donor in good health. CDR3 sequence (DNA): TGTGCCAGCGGGTACGGGACAGGGATCTATGGCTACACCTTC. Its protein product is CASGYGTGIYGYTF.